Listed below are T cell receptor beta chains from one sample, sequenced in a study of T cells in Graves' hyperthyroidism and ophthalmopathy. From the multiplex PCR reads, TCRdb called clonotypes with MiXCR, one entry per CDR3 protein. Seen here are about 770,000 distinct CDR3 sequences, about 19% observed once, and the top ten hold around 17%. Sequencing used blood. The receptors stem from a woman between 45 and 65 years old with Graves' hyperthyroidism that later progressed to Graves' ophthalmopathy. CDR3s include the opening cysteine and the closing phenylalanine or tryptophan. The D gene is left open where the match is weak. Size tells how often a clone was seen (once, few, many) or the class of an expanded clone, and some rows leave it out.

d_call: -; v_call: TRBV6-2/TRBV6-3; j_call: TRBJ2-3; clone_size: -; cdr3_aa: CASTPEDSPVDTQYF; cdr3_nt: TGTGCCAGCACCCCGGAGGATAGCCCGGTAGATACGCAGTATTTT
d_call: -; v_call: TRBV7-6; j_call: TRBJ2-1; clone_size: -; cdr3_aa: CASSLGGPRTSYNEQFF; cdr3_nt: TGTGCCAGCAGCTTAGGGGGACCGCGAACCTCCTACAATGAGCAGTTCTTC
d_call: -; v_call: TRBV18; j_call: TRBJ2-6; clone_size: few; cdr3_aa: CASSPPGVLTF; cdr3_nt: TGTGCCAGCTCACCACCGGGCGTCCTGACTTTC
d_call: -; v_call: TRBV20-1; j_call: TRBJ1-5; clone_size: -; cdr3_aa: CSARGPVGQPQHF; cdr3_nt: TGCAGTGCTAGAGGACCGGTTGGTCAGCCCCAGCATTTT
d_call: TRBD2; v_call: TRBV7-9; j_call: TRBJ2-1; clone_size: few; cdr3_aa: CASSLSGRGGPNYNEQFF; cdr3_nt: TGTGCCAGCAGCTTATCGGGACGGGGGGGCCCCAACTACAATGAGCAGTTCTTC
d_call: -; v_call: TRBV6-2/TRBV6-3; j_call: TRBJ2-3; clone_size: many; cdr3_aa: CASSYSQGASTDTQYF; cdr3_nt: TGTGCCAGCAGTTACTCGCAGGGCGCTAGCACAGATACGCAGTATTTT
d_call: -; v_call: TRBV20-1; j_call: TRBJ1-5; clone_size: -; cdr3_aa: CGVRPTNQPQHF; cdr3_nt: TGCGGGGTCCGTCCCACCAATCAGCCCCAGCATTTT
d_call: -; v_call: TRBV9; j_call: TRBJ1-2; clone_size: few; cdr3_aa: CASSPQDRVGYTF; cdr3_nt: TGTGCCAGCAGCCCTCAGGACAGAGTCGGCTACACCTTC
d_call: -; v_call: TRBV12-3/TRBV12-4; j_call: TRBJ1-5; clone_size: many; cdr3_aa: CASRTTGFGNQPQHF; cdr3_nt: TGTGCCAGCAGAACGACAGGTTTCGGCAATCAGCCCCAGCATTTT
d_call: -; v_call: TRBV19; j_call: TRBJ1-1; clone_size: -; cdr3_aa: CASITGTVNTEAFF; cdr3_nt: TGTGCCAGTATCACCGGGACGGTGAACACTGAAGCTTTCTTT
d_call: -; v_call: TRBV11-3; j_call: TRBJ2-2; clone_size: -; cdr3_aa: CASSFGTPGELFF; cdr3_nt: TGTGCCAGCAGCTTCGGGACCCCCGGGGAGCTGTTTTTT
d_call: -; v_call: TRBV7-7; j_call: TRBJ1-1; clone_size: -; cdr3_aa: CASSRLGDFAETEAFF; cdr3_nt: TGTGCTAGCAGCCGTTTAGGGGACTTCGCCGAAACTGAAGCTTTCTTT
d_call: -; v_call: TRBV2; j_call: TRBJ1-1; clone_size: many; cdr3_aa: CASSEVRKLNTEAFF; cdr3_nt: TGTGCCAGCAGTGAAGTGAGGAAATTGAACACTGAAGCTTTCTTT
d_call: -; v_call: TRBV24-1; j_call: TRBJ2-5; clone_size: -; cdr3_aa: CATSEGGGETQYF; cdr3_nt: TGTGCCACCAGTGAAGGAGGAGGGGAGACCCAGTACTTC
d_call: -; v_call: TRBV11-2; j_call: TRBJ1-5; clone_size: -; cdr3_aa: CASSLGGVSAGPQHF; cdr3_nt: TGTGCCAGCAGCTTAGGAGGTGTCAGTGCAGGGCCCCAGCATTTT
d_call: -; v_call: TRBV5-1; j_call: TRBJ2-7; clone_size: many; cdr3_aa: CASTLDGGRRIHEQYF; cdr3_nt: TGCGCCAGCACCCTCGATGGGGGACGAAGAATCCACGAGCAGTACTTC
d_call: -; v_call: TRBV2; j_call: TRBJ1-6; clone_size: few; cdr3_aa: CAGSDFARNNSPLHF; cdr3_nt: TGTGCCGGCAGTGACTTCGCCAGGAATAATTCACCCCTCCACTTT
d_call: -; v_call: TRBV11-2; j_call: TRBJ2-1; clone_size: many; cdr3_aa: CASSLGRDAYNEQFF; cdr3_nt: TGTGCCAGCAGCTTAGGCCGGGACGCATACAATGAGCAGTTCTTC
d_call: -; v_call: TRBV18; j_call: TRBJ2-3; clone_size: many; cdr3_aa: CASSPAAIAGPSTDTQYF; cdr3_nt: TGTGCCAGCTCACCAGCCGCAATCGCAGGCCCTAGCACAGATACGCAGTATTTT
d_call: -; v_call: TRBV6-2/TRBV6-3; j_call: TRBJ2-1; clone_size: -; cdr3_aa: CASSRPMDEQFF; cdr3_nt: TGTGCCAGCAGTCGACCCATGGATGAGCAGTTCTTC
d_call: -; v_call: TRBV11-1; j_call: TRBJ1-4; clone_size: -; cdr3_aa: CASSSQQASNEKLFF; cdr3_nt: TGTGCCAGCAGCTCACAACAGGCTTCTAATGAAAAACTGTTTTTT
d_call: -; v_call: TRBV7-2; j_call: TRBJ2-2; clone_size: many; cdr3_aa: CASSGEFSTGELFF; cdr3_nt: TGTGCCAGCAGTGGGGAGTTCAGCACCGGGGAGCTGTTTTTT
d_call: TRBD1; v_call: TRBV27; j_call: TRBJ2-7; clone_size: few; cdr3_aa: CASSPDRVREQYF; cdr3_nt: TGTGCCAGCAGCCCGGACAGGGTTCGGGAGCAGTACTTC
d_call: -; v_call: TRBV19; j_call: TRBJ1-2; clone_size: -; cdr3_aa: CASSLFASNYGYTF; cdr3_nt: TGTGCCAGTAGTCTGTTCGCAAGTAACTATGGCTACACCTTC
d_call: -; v_call: TRBV10-3; j_call: TRBJ1-4; clone_size: -; cdr3_aa: CAIKGGSNEKLFF; cdr3_nt: TGTGCCATCAAGGGCGGTTCTAATGAAAAACTGTTTTTT
d_call: -; v_call: TRBV27; j_call: TRBJ2-1; clone_size: many; cdr3_aa: CASRQVRVVYNEQFF; cdr3_nt: TGTGCCAGCAGACAAGTCAGGGTAGTATACAATGAGCAGTTCTTC
d_call: -; v_call: TRBV20-1; j_call: TRBJ1-3; clone_size: few; cdr3_aa: CSAGPTGNTIYF; cdr3_nt: TGCAGTGCTGGCCCTACTGGAAACACCATATATTTT
d_call: TRBD2; v_call: TRBV12-3/TRBV12-4; j_call: TRBJ2-2; clone_size: few; cdr3_aa: CASSLGWSGGAAGELFF; cdr3_nt: TGTGCCAGCAGTTTAGGTTGGAGCGGGGGGGCAGCCGGGGAGCTGTTTTTT
d_call: -; v_call: TRBV11-2; j_call: TRBJ1-2; clone_size: -; cdr3_aa: CASSPPATYGYTF; cdr3_nt: TGCGCCAGCAGCCCTCCCGCGACCTATGGCTACACCTTC
d_call: TRBD1; v_call: TRBV12-3/TRBV12-4; j_call: TRBJ2-4; clone_size: many; cdr3_aa: CASSPEQGAKNIQYF; cdr3_nt: TGTGCCAGCAGCCCTGAACAGGGGGCCAAAAACATTCAGTACTTC
d_call: TRBD1; v_call: TRBV5-1; j_call: TRBJ1-4; clone_size: many; cdr3_aa: CASSVDRGHEKLFF; cdr3_nt: TGCGCCAGCAGCGTAGACAGGGGGCATGAAAAACTGTTTTTT
d_call: -; v_call: TRBV6-2/TRBV6-3; j_call: TRBJ2-1; clone_size: -; cdr3_aa: CASTGLEIYNEQFF; cdr3_nt: TGTGCCAGCACAGGGTTGGAAATTTACAATGAGCAGTTCTTC
d_call: TRBD1; v_call: TRBV2; j_call: TRBJ2-2; clone_size: many; cdr3_aa: CASSESGADRDTGELFF; cdr3_nt: TGTGCCAGCAGTGAGTCAGGGGCCGACAGGGACACCGGGGAGCTGTTTTTT
d_call: -; v_call: TRBV3-1; j_call: TRBJ2-3; clone_size: many; cdr3_aa: CASSGGDSGTDTQYF; cdr3_nt: TGTGCCAGCAGCGGAGGGGACAGTGGCACGGATACGCAGTATTTT
d_call: -; v_call: TRBV7-2; j_call: TRBJ1-2; clone_size: few; cdr3_aa: CASSRGRAGFIYGYTF; cdr3_nt: TGTGCCAGCAGCCGTGGAAGGGCAGGGTTTATCTATGGCTACACCTTC
d_call: -; v_call: TRBV5-1; j_call: TRBJ2-1; clone_size: many; cdr3_aa: CASSLGPNNEQFF; cdr3_nt: TGTGCCAGCAGCTTAGGGCCTAACAATGAGCAGTTCTTC
d_call: -; v_call: TRBV18; j_call: TRBJ2-1; clone_size: many; cdr3_aa: CASFPGGVAANNEQFF; cdr3_nt: TGTGCCAGCTTCCCCGGAGGGGTCGCCGCAAACAATGAGCAGTTCTTC
d_call: -; v_call: TRBV10-3; j_call: TRBJ2-1; clone_size: many; cdr3_aa: CAISEQSNEQFF; cdr3_nt: TGTGCCATCAGTGAACAGAGCAATGAGCAGTTCTTC
d_call: -; v_call: TRBV16; j_call: TRBJ1-5; clone_size: few; cdr3_aa: CASSQFQDQPQHF; cdr3_nt: TGTGCCAGCAGCCAATTTCAGGATCAGCCCCAGCATTTT
d_call: -; v_call: TRBV11-2; j_call: TRBJ2-3; clone_size: many; cdr3_aa: CASSPWGQGTDTQYF; cdr3_nt: TGTGCCAGCAGCCCTTGGGGGCAGGGGACAGATACGCAGTATTTT
d_call: TRBD2; v_call: TRBV27; j_call: TRBJ2-7; clone_size: many; cdr3_aa: CASSYTTSDIFYEQYF; cdr3_nt: TGTGCCAGCAGTTATACGACTAGCGACATTTTCTACGAGCAGTACTTC
d_call: -; v_call: TRBV20-1; j_call: TRBJ2-3; clone_size: few; cdr3_aa: CSARGGVSGADTDTQYF; cdr3_nt: TGCAGTGCTAGAGGTGGCGTGTCCGGGGCGGACACAGATACGCAGTATTTT
d_call: TRBD1; v_call: TRBV5-8; j_call: TRBJ1-2; clone_size: few; cdr3_aa: CASSFKPGQGAYGYTF; cdr3_nt: TGTGCCAGCAGCTTCAAGCCGGGACAGGGGGCCTATGGCTACACCTTC
d_call: -; v_call: TRBV6-1; j_call: TRBJ2-7; clone_size: many; cdr3_aa: CASSELRDPYEQYF; cdr3_nt: TGTGCCAGCAGTGAACTCCGGGACCCCTACGAGCAGTACTTC
d_call: -; v_call: TRBV4-2; j_call: TRBJ2-1; clone_size: few; cdr3_aa: CASSQDLGSDYEQFF; cdr3_nt: TGTGCCAGCAGCCAAGATCTAGGCAGTGATTATGAGCAGTTCTTC